A single sample gave rise to the 25 T cell receptor beta chains below, sequenced in a study of blood T cell repertoires in COVID-19. Profiling relied on immunoSEQ multiplex PCR, and the TCRdb table lists in-frame clones only, not all of them. This sample has about 130,000 clones; around 83% occur once, and the top ten carry 12%. The sequencing sample was made of peripheral blood. The source is a man aged 60 to 75 with acute or convalescent COVID-19.

V gene TRBV5-5 combines with J gene TRBJ1-4, with D maybe TRBD1 (6 bases). Trimming left V 0 bases short and J 8 bases short, with 11 bases between. The germline CDR1 and CDR2 sequences are SGHKS and YYEKEE (reference sequence). The CDR3 length is 14 residues. CDR3 in DNA: TGTGCCAGCAGCTTGGACAGGGTTAGGGAAAAACTGTTTTTT. Its translation: CASSLDRVREKLFF.

The chain combines TRBV27 with TRBJ2-2; 8 nucleotides match TRBD2. Germline V lookup: CDR1 MNHEY, CDR2 SMNVEV (reference sequence). The trim removed 9 bases at V and 3 bases at J, leaving 3 bases unmatched. The length of the CDR3 is 13 residues. CDR3 nucleotide sequence: TGTGCCAGTAGCGGGGTGTACACCGGGGAGCTGTTTTTT. Its protein is CASSGVYTGELFF.

CDR3 nucleotides: TGCGCCAGCAGCTTGGCAGACGGGATCGGTTGGAATGAGCAGTTCTTC. Its translation: CASSLADGIGWNEQFF. The V and J genes are TRBV5-1 and TRBJ2-1, with D possibly being TRBD2 (5 bases). Germline-derived CDR1 and CDR2 are SGHRS and YFSETQ. The CDR3 covers 16 residues. Trimming shortened V by 0 bases and J by 7 bases, and 17 bases separated the two germline ends. The full variable domain, its missing parts supplied by reference TRBV5-1 and TRBJ2-1, is KAGVTQTPRYLIKTRGQQVTLSCSPISGHRSVSWYQQTPGQGLQFLFEYFSETQRNKGNFPGRFSGRQFSNSRSEMNVSTLELGDSALYLCASSLADGIGWNEQFFGPGTRLTVL.

The V gene is TRBV6-5, the J gene TRBJ1-1, with a weak D call TRBD1 (5 bases). V lost 6 bases and J lost 4, with 18 bases in between. This CDR3 contains 15 residues. CDR1 and CDR2 from the germline V gene are MNHEY and SVGAGI. CDR3 sequence reads: CASSPQQGGGTEAFF. The CDR3 DNA sequence: TGTGCCAGCAGCCCCCAGCAGGGAGGAGGCACTGAAGCTTTCTTT.

V and J are TRBV11-2 and TRBJ1-3; no reliable D call. V shed 4 bases and J shed 7 bases, with 8 bases lying between them. In germline, CDR1 is SGHAT, CDR2 FQNNGV. CDR3 length: 12 amino acids. CDR3 in DNA: TGTGCCAGCAGCTCCCCGGGGAACACCATATATTTT. The encoded protein is CASSSPGNTIYF.

The chain joins TRBV18 to TRBJ2-3; D gene uncertain. This CDR3 comprises 13 residues. CDR1 is KGHSH and CDR2 is LQKENI in the germline V gene. V lost 3 bases, J lost 0 bases, and 4 bases lay in between. The CDR3 region is CASSPPSTDTQYF. Here the CDR3 DNA reads TGTGCCAGCTCACCCCCGAGCACAGATACGCAGTATTTT. The full variable domain, in which reference TRBV18 and TRBJ2-3 provide the parts outside the CDR3, is NAGVMQNPRHLVRRRGQEARLRCSPMKGHSHVYWYRQLPEEGLKFMVYLQKENIIDESGMPKERFSAEFPKEGPSILRIQQVVRGDSAAYFCASSPPSTDTQYFGPGTRLTVL.

The V gene is TRBV6-5, the J gene TRBJ2-1; 8 bases agree with TRBD2. Trimming took 5 bases from V and 12 from J; bases not matched to a gene: 6. CDR1 MNHEY and CDR2 SVGAGI come from the germline V gene. This CDR3 comprises 12 residues. For the CDR3, the DNA is TGTGCCAGCAGTCCACGGGGGGGTTTGCAGTTCTTC. It is translated as CASSPRGGLQFF.

This clone was detected once. This chain uses TRBV6-5 with TRBJ1-5; D not certain. The CDR3 is 16 residues long. V lost 2 bases to trimming and J lost 7 bases, with 18 bases between them. Germline V lookup: CDR1 MNHEY, CDR2 SVGAGI. This CDR3 reads CASSYPYRQEGQPQHF. CDR3 coding DNA: TGTGCCAGCAGTTACCCGTACCGACAAGAGGGCCAGCCCCAGCATTTT.

The chain combines TRBV18 with TRBJ2-2; no clear D. CDR3 length equals 15 residues. Germline V CDR1 and CDR2: KGHSH, LQKENI. V lost 3 bases and J 0 bases, leaving 8 bases between the germline ends. In nucleotides, the CDR3 is TGTGCCAGCTCACCCCAAACAGCGAACACCGGGGAGCTGTTTTTT. As protein: CASSPQTANTGELFF.

V and J are TRBV10-3 and TRBJ2-7, with D perhaps matching TRBD2 (6 bases). Trimming took 10 bases from V and 0 from J, leaving 13 bases between them. The CDR3 totals 13 residues. Germline CDR1 reads ENHRY; CDR2 reads SYGVKD. This chain's CDR3 is CATIGRSSYEQYF. The DNA of the CDR3 is TGTGCCACCATCGGGAGAAGCTCCTACGAGCAGTACTTC.

The chain links TRBV5-1 to TRBJ1-5, with 9 bases lining up with TRBD1. The CDR3 consists of 18 residues. Looked up from germline, CDR1 is SGHRS and CDR2 is YFSETQ. V gave up 4 bases and J gave up 0 bases; unmatched junction bases: 11. The chain's CDR3 is CASSASGTGINSNQPQHF. The CDR3 DNA is TGCGCCAGCAGCGCGTCCGGGACAGGGATAAATAGCAATCAGCCCCAGCATTTT.

V gene TRBV27 combines with J gene TRBJ1-3; D is ambiguous. The CDR3 is made up of 14 amino acids. Germline values: CDR1 MNHEY, CDR2 SMNVEV (reference sequence). The V end was cut by 6 bases, the J end by 2 bases, with 11 bases between. The CDR3: CASRSLGPGNTIYF. CDR3 DNA sequence: TGTGCCAGCAGGTCCCTAGGCCCTGGAAACACCATATATTTT.

The chain is built from TRBV12-2 and TRBJ2-6; the table's D gene call, TRBD2, was not cross checked with the DNA. TRBV12-2 is classified as a pseudogene. The CDR3 is 16 amino acids. Here the CDR3 reads CASRLDGGAGANVLTF. Written as DNA, the CDR3 is TGTGCAAGTCGCTTGGACGGGGGTGCTGGGGCCAACGTCCTGACTTTC.

In its sample, this clone was seen once. The gene calls are TRBV2 and TRBJ2-2; D uncertain. Germline values: CDR1 SNHLY, CDR2 FYNNEI. V lost 2 bases and J 6 bases, leaving 10 bases between the germline ends. The CDR3 totals 14 residues. The CDR3 DNA reads as TGTGCCAGCAGTGAAAACGGGTCTCCCGGGGAGCTGTTTTTT. This sequence encodes CASSENGSPGELFF.

In this sample, this clone turned up a few times. The chain carries TRBV10-1 and TRBJ2-2, with TRBD2 matching 13 bases. The germline V gene encodes CDR1 WNHNN and CDR2 SYGVQD (reference sequence). CDR3 length: 16 amino acids. J was trimmed by 7 bases and V by 4 bases; bases with no gene match: 6. The CDR3 spells CASSVGLAGANGELFF. DNA for the CDR3: TGCGCCAGCAGTGTAGGACTAGCGGGAGCGAACGGGGAGCTGTTTTTT.

The chain couples TRBV6-5 to TRBJ1-2, with a possible D match to TRBD1 (5 bases). Trimming cost V 5 bases and J 12 bases, with 13 bases left between them. CDR1 and CDR2 (germline): MNHEY, SVGAGI. The CDR3 totals 11 residues. DNA for the CDR3: TGTGCCAGCAGTATAAACAAAGGGGACACCTTC. Amino acids: CASSINKGDTF.

V gene TRBV2 combines with J gene TRBJ1-5; maybe TRBD1 (5 bases). Trimming removed 5 bases from V and 6 bases from J, with 11 bases in between. The CDR3 is 13 amino acids. Germline-derived CDR1 and CDR2 are SNHLY and FYNNEI. The CDR3 DNA sequence: TGTGCCAGCAGTAGGGGTAACAGTCAGCCCCAGCATTTT. Translated: CASSRGNSQPQHF.

This clone was counted once. The chain recombines TRBV3-1 (or the pseudogene TRBV3-2) with TRBJ1-1; the D is unclear. Germline V gives CDR1 LGHDT, CDR2 YNNKEL (reference sequence). This CDR3 region has 15 residues. Trimming stripped 3 bases from V and 0 bases from J, with 11 bases between. CDR3 loop: CASSQLSRMNTEAFF. The CDR3, as DNA: TGTGCCAGCAGCCAGCTCTCCAGGATGAACACTGAAGCTTTCTTT.

The V and J genes are TRBV28 and TRBJ2-4; TRBD2 might be the D (5 bases). V was trimmed by 2 bases and J by 2 bases, leaving 10 bases between them. This CDR3 spans 15 amino acids. CDR1 MDHEN and CDR2 SYDVKM come from the germline V gene. The CDR3 loop is CASSLTRSTKNIQYF. The CDR3 DNA sequence: TGTGCCAGCAGTTTAACTAGAAGCACCAAAAACATTCAGTACTTC.

The chain combines TRBV9 with TRBJ2-2; D gene ambiguous. Germline V gene lookup returns CDR1 SGDLS and CDR2 YYNGEE. Trimming stripped 4 bases from V and 2 bases from J, with 15 bases between. The CDR3 is 16 residues long. This CDR3 reads CASSPRSQTNTGELFF. The DNA of the CDR3 is TGTGCCAGCAGCCCCCGTTCTCAGACTAACACCGGGGAGCTGTTTTTT.

The chain employs TRBV7-9 and TRBJ1-1; D not resolved. The length of the CDR3 is 15 residues. V dropped 8 bases and J dropped 5 bases, with 21 bases sitting between them. Germline-derived CDR1 and CDR2 are SEHNR and FQNEAQ (reference sequence). The chain's CDR3 is CASGVYTSAGTEAFF. DNA of the CDR3: TGTGCCAGCGGCGTATATACCTCAGCGGGAACTGAAGCTTTCTTT.

The rearrangement links TRBV6-1 to TRBJ2-2; D is undetermined. V was cut by 6 bases and J by 6 bases, with 11 bases left in between. The CDR3 spans 13 residues. CDR1 MNHNS and CDR2 SASEGT come from the germline V gene. The CDR3 protein is CASSRVEAGELFF. The CDR3 region has the DNA TGTGCCAGCAGCCGAGTTGAGGCCGGGGAGCTGTTTTTT.

Only a few counts were recorded for this clone. V and J are TRBV2 and TRBJ1-6; D gene unclear. Germline V CDR1 and CDR2: SNHLY, FYNNEI. V gave up 6 bases and J gave up 6 bases, with 18 bases separating them. CDR3 size: 16 residues. The CDR3 bases are TGTGCCAGCAGCCTCCTCAACCGGGATTCTAATTCACCCCTCCACTTT. Translation gives CASSLLNRDSNSPLHF.

This clone was found once. The CDR3 nucleotides read TGTGCCCTGGGATCAGGGCCCTACGAGCAGTACTTC. Protein sequence: CALGSGPYEQYF. The chain employs TRBV10-3 and TRBJ2-7, with D possibly TRBD1 on 5 matching bases. The germline V gene has CDR1 ENHRY and CDR2 SYGVKD. Trimming removed 11 bases from V and 2 bases from J, with 13 bases in between. The CDR3 has 12 residues.

The chain couples TRBV3-1 (or the pseudogene TRBV3-2) to TRBJ1-3; D remains unclear. The V and J ends lost 4 bases and 1 base respectively, with 8 bases between them. This CDR3 has 14 amino acids. CDR1 is LGHDT and CDR2 is YNNKEL in the germline V gene (reference sequence). The DNA for the CDR3 is TGTGCCAGCAGCCCTAGAGGGTCTGGAAACACCATATATTTT. Protein: CASSPRGSGNTIYF.